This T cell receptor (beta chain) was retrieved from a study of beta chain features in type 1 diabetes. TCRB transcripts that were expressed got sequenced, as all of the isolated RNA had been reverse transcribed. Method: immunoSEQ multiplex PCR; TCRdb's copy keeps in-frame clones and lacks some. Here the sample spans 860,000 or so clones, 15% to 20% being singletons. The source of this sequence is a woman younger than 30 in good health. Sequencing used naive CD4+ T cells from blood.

The CDR3 here is CASSVLTGGQGTGELFF. The CDR3 DNA is TGCGCCAGCAGCGTGCTGACAGGGGGCCAGGGCACCGGGGAGCTGTTTTTT. This sequence joins TRBV5-1 and TRBJ2-2, with 10 bases fitting TRBD1. This CDR3 is 17 amino acids long. With V trimmed by 4 bases and J by 4 bases, 10 bases remained unmatched. In germline, CDR1 is SGHRS, CDR2 YFSETQ.